This T cell receptor (beta chain) was found in a study of T cells in Graves' hyperthyroidism and ophthalmopathy. Study conclusions and caveats: Among clonotypes expanded in thyroid above 0.001, most were also found in blood.

CDR1 and CDR2 (germline): SEHNR, FQNEAQ (reference sequence). V lost 4 bases, J lost 5 bases, and 8 bases lay in between. The CDR3 is 13 amino acids. Uncontrolled infection, other autoimmune disease, pregnancy or lactation disqualified patients from enrolment. Diagnoses rested on clinical symptoms, serum thyroxine and TRAb, thyroid ultrasound and orbital computed tomography. It was RNA transcripts that yielded the amplified TCR beta CDR3 regions. The study used the HTBI primer set for a first-round RT-PCR of the TCR CDR3. TCRdb redid the calling of the multiplex PCR reads with MiXCR, one entry per CDR3 protein. The sample lists hundreds of thousands of distinct CDR3 sequences; 15% to 20% were seen once. Remarks on this clonotype: Antigen specificity is unknown.

The sequence was collected from a man aged 40-50 years with Graves' ophthalmopathy. The chain joins TRBV7-9 to TRBJ1-4, with D uncertain. Sequencing was carried out using blood. The CDR3 sequence: CASSSHMNEKLFF. CDR3 nucleotides: TGTGCCAGCAGCTCTCACATGAATGAAAAACTGTTTTTT.